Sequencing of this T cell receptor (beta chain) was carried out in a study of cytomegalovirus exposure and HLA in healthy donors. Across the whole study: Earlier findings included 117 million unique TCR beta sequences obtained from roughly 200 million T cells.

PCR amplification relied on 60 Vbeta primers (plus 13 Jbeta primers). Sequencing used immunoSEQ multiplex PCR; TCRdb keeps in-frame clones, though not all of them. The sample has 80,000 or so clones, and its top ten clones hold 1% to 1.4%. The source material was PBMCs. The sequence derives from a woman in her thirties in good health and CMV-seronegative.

This chain's CDR3 is CASSVGANYGYTF. The CDR3 coding sequence is TGTGCCAGCAGCGTAGGAGCTAACTATGGCTACACCTTC. V is TRBV9 and J is TRBJ1-2; D is ambiguous. CDR3 length: 13 amino acids. V gave up 0 bases and J gave up 0 bases, with 3 bases separating them. Germline CDR1 reads SGDLS; CDR2 reads YYNGEE. Complete variable domain (other parts from reference TRBV9 and TRBJ1-2): DSGVTQTPKHLITATGQRVTLRCSPRSGDLSVYWYQQSLDQGLQFLIQYYNGEERAKGNILERFSAQQFPDLHSELNLSSLELGDSALYFCASSVGANYGYTFGSGTRLTVV.